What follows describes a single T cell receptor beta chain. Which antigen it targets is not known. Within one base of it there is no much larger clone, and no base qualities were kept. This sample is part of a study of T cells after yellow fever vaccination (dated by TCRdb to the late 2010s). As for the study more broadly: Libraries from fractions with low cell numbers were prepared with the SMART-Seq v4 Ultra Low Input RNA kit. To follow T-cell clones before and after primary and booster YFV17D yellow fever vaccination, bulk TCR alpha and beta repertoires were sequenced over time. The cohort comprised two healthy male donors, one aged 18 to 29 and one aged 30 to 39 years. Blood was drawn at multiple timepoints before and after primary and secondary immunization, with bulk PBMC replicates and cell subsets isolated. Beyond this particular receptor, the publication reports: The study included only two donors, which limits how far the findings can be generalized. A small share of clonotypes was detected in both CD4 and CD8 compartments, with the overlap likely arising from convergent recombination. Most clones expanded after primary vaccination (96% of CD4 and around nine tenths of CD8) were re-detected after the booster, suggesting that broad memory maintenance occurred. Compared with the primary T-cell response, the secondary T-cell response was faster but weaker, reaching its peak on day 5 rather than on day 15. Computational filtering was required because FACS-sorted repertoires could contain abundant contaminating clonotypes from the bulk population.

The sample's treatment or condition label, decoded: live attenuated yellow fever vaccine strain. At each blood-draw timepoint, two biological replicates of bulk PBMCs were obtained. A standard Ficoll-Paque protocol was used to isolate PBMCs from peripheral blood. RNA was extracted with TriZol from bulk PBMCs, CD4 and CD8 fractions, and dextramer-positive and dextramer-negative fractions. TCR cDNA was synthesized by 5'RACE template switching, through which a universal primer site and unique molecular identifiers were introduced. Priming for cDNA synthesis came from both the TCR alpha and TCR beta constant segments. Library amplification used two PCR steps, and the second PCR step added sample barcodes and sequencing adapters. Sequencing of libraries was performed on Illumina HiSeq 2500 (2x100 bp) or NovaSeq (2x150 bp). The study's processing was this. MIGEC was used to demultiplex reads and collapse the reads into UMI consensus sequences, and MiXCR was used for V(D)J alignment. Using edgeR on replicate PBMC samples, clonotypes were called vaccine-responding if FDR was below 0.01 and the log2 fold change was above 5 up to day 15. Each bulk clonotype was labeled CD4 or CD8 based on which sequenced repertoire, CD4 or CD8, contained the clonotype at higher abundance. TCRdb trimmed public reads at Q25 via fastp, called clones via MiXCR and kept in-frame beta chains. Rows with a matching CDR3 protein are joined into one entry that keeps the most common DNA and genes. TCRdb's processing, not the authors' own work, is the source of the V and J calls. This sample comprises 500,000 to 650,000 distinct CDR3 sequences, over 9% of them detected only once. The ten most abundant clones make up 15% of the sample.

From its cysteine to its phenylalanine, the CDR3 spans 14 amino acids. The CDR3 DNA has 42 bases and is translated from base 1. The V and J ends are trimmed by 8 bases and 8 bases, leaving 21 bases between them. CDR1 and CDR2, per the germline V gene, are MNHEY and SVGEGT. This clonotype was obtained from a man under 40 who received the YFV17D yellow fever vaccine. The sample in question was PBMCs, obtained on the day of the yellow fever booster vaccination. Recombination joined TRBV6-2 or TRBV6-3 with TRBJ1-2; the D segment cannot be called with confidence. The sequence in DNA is TGTGCCAGCCTGTCCCTTAAGGGCAGAGGAGGCTACACCTTC. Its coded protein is CASLSLKGRGGYTF.